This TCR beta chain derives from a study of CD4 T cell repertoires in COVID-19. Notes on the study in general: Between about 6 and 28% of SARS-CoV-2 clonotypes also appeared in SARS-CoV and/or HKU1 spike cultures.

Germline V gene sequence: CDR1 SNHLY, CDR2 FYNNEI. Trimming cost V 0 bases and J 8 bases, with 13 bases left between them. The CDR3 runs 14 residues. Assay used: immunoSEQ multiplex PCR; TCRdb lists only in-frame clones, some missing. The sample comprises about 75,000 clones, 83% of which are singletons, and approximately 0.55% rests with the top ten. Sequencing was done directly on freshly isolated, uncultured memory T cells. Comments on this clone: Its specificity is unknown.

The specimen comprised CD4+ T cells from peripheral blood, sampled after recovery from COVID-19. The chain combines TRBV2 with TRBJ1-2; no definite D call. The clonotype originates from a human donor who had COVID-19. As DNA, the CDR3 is TGTGCCAGCAGTGAAGCGCGTAGCTCGGGGGGCTACACCTTC. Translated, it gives CASSEARSSGGYTF. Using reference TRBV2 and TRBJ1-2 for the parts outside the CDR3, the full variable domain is EPEVTQTPSHQVTQMGQEVILRCVPISNHLYFYWYRQILGQKVEFLVSFYNNEISEKSEIFDDQFSVERPDGSNFTLKIRSTKLEDSAMYFCASSEARSSGGYTFGSGTRLTVV.